Reported below is one TCR beta chain. This sample is part of a study of cytomegalovirus exposure and HLA in healthy donors. PCR employed 60 Vbeta and 13 Jbeta primers. The data were produced by immunoSEQ multiplex PCR, yet TCRdb's version contains in-frame clones alone and is incomplete. The repertoire holds some 120,000 clones, with roughly 80% as singletons. The sequence was collected from a woman under 30 in good health and CMV-seronegative. The specimen sequenced was PBMCs.

The CDR3 reads CASSSRAVGELFF. CDR3 sequence (DNA): TGTGCCAGCAGTTCCAGGGCGGTCGGGGAGCTGTTTTTT. The chain couples TRBV6-5 to TRBJ2-2; maybe TRBD1 (5 bases). The length of the CDR3 is 13 residues. CDR1 MNHEY and CDR2 SVGAGI come from the germline V gene. The ends were cut back, 4 bases at V and 7 bases at J, with 10 bases in the middle.